This record looks at one T cell receptor (beta chain) sequence and its context. Its target is unknown. The CDR3 length is 17 residues. The germline CDR1 and CDR2 sequences are LGHNA and YNFKEQ. Losses at the gene ends were 2 bases for V and 9 bases for J; bases not matched to a gene: 11. The sample is drawn from a study of T cells after posttransplantation cyclophosphamide. Whole-study findings and limits: Blood and skin or GI T cell repertoires showed limited TRB overlap. Donor CD8+ memory clones often dominated recipient blood repertoires at later times.

Cyclophosphamide on days +3 and +4 followed busulfan-fludarabine conditioning and a marrow graft. Method: immunoSEQ multiplex PCR; TCRdb's copy keeps in-frame clones and lacks some. The table has 6,000 or so clones, approximately 83% seen once. J is TRBJ2-1 and V is TRBV4-2; 12 positions agree with TRBD2. This TCR came from a male patient between 50 and 60 years old who received an allogeneic stem cell transplant from a related donor and was CMV-positive. Some T cells may have come from the graft donor. The sequenced sample was CD4+ T cells sorted from blood, obtained less than 370 days after allogeneic stem cell transplant with posttransplant cyclophosphamide. CDR3 in amino acids: CASSQPTSGSRLTEQFF. The CDR3 nucleotides read TGTGCCAGCAGCCAACCGACTAGCGGGAGCCGATTGACTGAGCAGTTCTTC.